Following are 29 T cell receptor beta chains from one sample sequenced in a study of blood T cell repertoires in COVID-19 (TCRdb year 2020). Receptor amplification or capture employed the immunoSEQ multiplex PCR assay. Imported from immuneACCESS, the table was reduced by TCRdb to in-frame sequences with V and J called. These copies leave out some clones; in studies compared against another copy, an unresolved V gene accounts for under half, and the cause of the remainder is not known. The sample profile shows about 260,000 clones; 75% to 95% of them were found once. Approximately 3% of the sample is taken by the ten largest. The sample taken for sequencing was PBMCs or T cells enriched from blood (not recorded which). The receptors shown here come from a man in his forties who had been exposed to COVID-19.

The chain couples TRBV19 to TRBJ2-7; 9 positions agree with TRBD2. Per the germline V gene, CDR1 is LNHDA and CDR2 is SQIVND (reference sequence). The CDR3 sequence is 18 residues long. With 3 bases clipped from V and 3 bases from J, the junction kept 15 bases outside the gene matches. The CDR3 DNA reads as TGTGCCAGTAGTATTGTGACTAGCGGAAGTAGGGGGATCTACGAGCAGTACTTC. Residues: CASSIVTSGSRGIYEQYF. The entire variable domain, with the rest obtained from reference TRBV19 and TRBJ2-7, is as follows: DGGITQSPKYLFRKEGQNVTLSCEQNLNHDAMYWYRQDPGQGLRLIYYSQIVNDFQKGDIAEGYSVSREKKESFPLTVTSAQKNPTAFYLCASSIVTSGSRGIYEQYFGPGTRLTVT.

V is TRBV28 and J is TRBJ2-3, with 10 positions matching TRBD1. The CDR3 totals 15 residues. Germline V lookup: CDR1 MDHEN, CDR2 SYDVKM. With 4 bases clipped from V and 4 bases from J, the junction kept 5 bases outside the gene matches. Here the CDR3 DNA reads TGTGCCAGCAGTTCCGGGACAGGGGTCCCAGATACGCAGTATTTT. Its translation is CASSSGTGVPDTQYF.

This clone appeared a single time. The genes are TRBV2 and TRBJ2-4; 7 nucleotides line up with TRBD2. Trimming cost V 2 bases and J 6 bases; bases outside gene matches: 10. CDR1 is SNHLY and CDR2 is FYNNEI in the germline V gene. This CDR3 is built from 16 residues. CDR3 loop: CASSEPRAPGGNIQYF. CDR3 sequence (DNA): TGTGCCAGCAGTGAACCCAGGGCCCCGGGGGGAAACATTCAGTACTTC.

The chain couples TRBV7-8 to TRBJ1-4; D is undetermined. The CDR3 is 15 residues long. Per the germline V gene, CDR1 is SGHVS and CDR2 is FQNEAQ. Deletions cut 2 bases from V and 3 bases from J, with 10 bases between. CDR3 nucleotides: TGTGCCAGCAGCTTAATTTCCACACCTAATGAAAAACTGTTTTTT. This translates into CASSLISTPNEKLFF.

V gene TRBV6-1 combines with J gene TRBJ2-2; 9 positions agree with TRBD2. This CDR3 spans 16 amino acids. Germline CDR1 MNHNS, CDR2 SASEGT. V lost 2 bases to trimming and J lost 6 bases; unmatched junction nucleotides: 7. CDR3 DNA sequence: TGTGCCAGCAGTGAACGGGCGGGAGGGATTCCCGGGGAGCTGTTTTTT. This codes for CASSERAGGIPGELFF.

This chain uses TRBV12-5 with TRBJ2-5, with TRBD2 matching 11 bases. This CDR3 is built from 16 residues. J lost 5 bases, V lost 0 bases, and 5 bases had no gene match. Germline V gives CDR1 LGHNT, CDR2 FRNRAP. This CDR3 reads CASGLVTSGSAETQYF. The CDR3, as DNA: TGTGCTAGTGGTTTGGTTACTAGCGGGAGTGCGGAGACCCAGTACTTC.

This clone was recorded only once. The rearrangement joins TRBV28 to TRBJ2-7, with D possibly being TRBD2 (5 bases). CDR3 size: 14 residues. V was trimmed by 3 bases and J by 4 bases, leaving 13 bases between them. The V gene's germline CDR1 is MDHEN and CDR2 SYDVKM. The CDR3 reads CASSFLGAAYEQYF. The CDR3 DNA is TGTGCCAGCAGTTTCTTGGGAGCGGCGTACGAGCAGTACTTC.

This chain links TRBV11-3 with TRBJ2-5; 14 bases match TRBD2. CDR1 is SGHNT, CDR2 YENEEA, per germline. The V segment lost 5 bases and the J segment 4 bases; nucleotides outside the gene matches: 9. The length of the CDR3 is 17 residues. CDR3 sequence (DNA): TGTGCCAGCAGCCGCGGGACTAGCGGGAGCCGGGTAGAGACCCAGTACTTC. Translated, it gives CASSRGTSGSRVETQYF.

This clone showed up just once. This rearrangement joins TRBV24-1 to TRBJ1-4; 10 bases are shared with TRBD1. V dropped 10 bases and J dropped 8; count of bases not matched to a gene: 6. Looked up from germline, CDR1 is KGHDR and CDR2 is SFDVKD. CDR3 length: 13 residues. CDR3 in DNA: TGTGCCACTGGGGACAGGGGCAGCGAAAAACTGTTTTTT. Amino acids: CATGDRGSEKLFF.

The rearrangement links TRBV15 to TRBJ1-2, with no clear D. Trimming pared 0 bases from V and 5 bases from J, leaving 7 bases between. The CDR3 sequence is 13 residues long. Germline V gives CDR1 LNHNV, CDR2 YYDKDF (reference sequence). CDR3 protein: CATSREFVYGYTF. The CDR3 nucleotides are TGTGCCACCAGCAGAGAGTTCGTATATGGCTACACCTTC.

The chain joins TRBV28 to TRBJ2-7; 14 bases agree with TRBD2. Germline V lookup: CDR1 MDHEN, CDR2 SYDVKM. Germline trimming cut 6 bases from V and 3 bases from J; bases unmatched to any gene: 4. The CDR3 totals 15 residues. The DNA of the CDR3 is TGTGCCAGCAGGGGACTAGCGGGAGTGCTCTACGAGCAGTACTTC. Translating gives CASRGLAGVLYEQYF. The entire variable domain, with the rest obtained from reference TRBV28 and TRBJ2-7, is as follows: DVKVTQSSRYLVKRTGEKVFLECVQDMDHENMFWYRQDPGLGLRLIYFSYDVKMKEKGDIPEGYSVSREKKERFSLILESASTNQTSMYLCASRGLAGVLYEQYFGPGTRLTVT.

The V and J genes are TRBV28 and TRBJ1-2; no clear D. The CDR3 consists of 10 residues. V lost 6 bases and J lost 10, with 9 bases in between. Germline CDR1 MDHEN, CDR2 SYDVKM. The CDR3 sequence is CASSSSTYTF. For the CDR3, the DNA is TGTGCCAGCAGCTCGAGTACCTACACCTTC.

The V call is TRBV4-1, the J call TRBJ2-5, with 12 bases aligning to TRBD2. This CDR3 is 17 amino acids long. Germline-derived CDR1 and CDR2 are MGHRA and YSYEKL. The V and J ends lost 0 bases and 5 bases, in that order; junction bases with no gene match: 7. This chain's CDR3 is CASSQEWTSGIGETQYF. The CDR3 DNA reads as TGCGCCAGCAGCCAAGAATGGACTAGCGGGATTGGGGAGACCCAGTACTTC.

J is TRBJ1-1 and V is TRBV28, with unresolved D. CDR3 size: 13 residues. The germline CDR1 and CDR2 sequences are MDHEN and SYDVKM. Trimming took 6 bases from V and 0 from J, leaving 8 bases between them. The CDR3 reads CASSQNLNTEAFF. CDR3 nucleotides: TGTGCCAGCAGCCAAAATTTGAACACTGAAGCTTTCTTT.

The chain joins TRBV30 to TRBJ2-7; D not certain. CDR3 length: 15 residues. V gave up 1 base and J gave up 4 bases, with 17 bases separating them. Germline CDR1 and CDR2: GTSNPN and SVGIG (reference sequence). The CDR3 sequence: CAWSAWRRDLYEQYF. The CDR3 DNA sequence: TGTGCCTGGAGTGCGTGGCGGAGAGACCTGTACGAGCAGTACTTC.

Here the CDR3 reads CASSLLAGDKNSYNEQFF. The CDR3 region has the DNA TGTGCCAGCAGCTTACTAGCGGGAGACAAAAACTCCTACAATGAGCAGTTCTTC. This chain joins TRBV27 and TRBJ2-1, with 11 positions matching TRBD2. The CDR3 runs to 18 residues. With 6 bases clipped from V and 0 bases from J, the junction kept 10 bases outside the gene matches. CDR1 and CDR2 (germline): MNHEY, SMNVEV (reference sequence).

The chain combines TRBV28 with TRBJ1-4; no firm D call. Trimming left V 5 bases short and J 8 bases short, with 9 bases between. The germline CDR1 and CDR2 sequences are MDHEN and SYDVKM. The CDR3 runs to 12 residues. The CDR3 DNA sequence: TGTGCCAGCAGTCCCGAGCGGGAAAAACTGTTTTTT. Protein sequence: CASSPEREKLFF.

The genes are TRBV5-1 and TRBJ1-3, with D uncertain. With 4 bases removed from V and 1 base from J, the gap between germline ends came to 9 bases. The CDR3 is 14 residues long. Germline CDR1 SGHRS, CDR2 YFSETQ. The CDR3 sequence: CASSSGRSGNTIYF. CDR3 in DNA: TGCGCCAGCAGCAGCGGACGATCTGGAAACACCATATATTTT.

This clone was recorded once. The J gene is TRBJ2-7, the V gene TRBV30, with 11 bases matching TRBD2. Germline values: CDR1 GTSNPN, CDR2 SVGIG (reference sequence). V dropped 1 base and J dropped 4; count of bases not matched to a gene: 9. The CDR3 is made up of 16 amino acids. The CDR3 DNA follows: TGTGCCTGGAGTGCCGACCTGGGACTAGCGGTTTACGAGCAGTACTTC. It codes for CAWSADLGLAVYEQYF.

The chain has TRBV5-1 and TRBJ1-1; D unclear. This CDR3 has 13 residues. V was pared by 0 bases and J by 7 bases, with 10 bases between. Germline-derived CDR1 and CDR2 are SGHRS and YFSETQ. CDR3 sequence: CASSLGQNREAFF. CDR3 coding DNA: TGCGCCAGCAGCTTGGGGCAGAATCGTGAAGCTTTCTTT.

The rearrangement uses TRBV29-1 and TRBJ1-1; TRBD1 matches 7 bases. Germline-derived CDR1 and CDR2 are SQVTM and ANQGSEA. V lost 7 bases and J lost 6; bases outside the gene matches: 11. The CDR3 is 13 amino acids. Here the CDR3 reads CSASTGNFPEAFF. The CDR3 nucleotides read TGCAGCGCCTCGACAGGGAATTTTCCTGAAGCTTTCTTT. Combining the CDR3 with reference TRBV29-1 and TRBJ1-1 gives the whole variable domain SAVISQKPSRDICQRGTSLTIQCQVDSQVTMMFWYRQQPGQSLTLIATANQGSEATYESGFVIDKFPISRPNLTFSTLTVSNMSPEDSSIYLCSASTGNFPEAFFGQGTRLTVV.

The rearrangement uses TRBV20-1 and TRBJ2-7; D gene unclear. This CDR3 comprises 11 residues. The germline V and J ends were trimmed by 4 bases and 3 bases, with 7 bases remaining between them. CDR1 is DFQATT and CDR2 is SNEGSKA in the germline V gene (reference sequence). DNA for the CDR3: TGCAGTGCTACTAGGAACTACGAGCAGTACTTC. This encodes CSATRNYEQYF.

The chain employs TRBV19 and TRBJ1-1, with 9 bases fitting TRBD1. Germline V gene data show CDR1 as LNHDA and CDR2 as SQIVND (reference sequence). The CDR3 is made up of 14 amino acids. Trimming cost V 4 bases and J 7 bases; bases outside gene matches: 7. The CDR3 nucleotides are TGTGCCAGTAGTACTTTCGGACAGGGGATTGAAGCTTTCTTT. It encodes CASSTFGQGIEAFF.

This clone appeared a single time. J is TRBJ1-6 and V is TRBV18, with TRBD1 identical over 8 bases. With 2 bases clipped from V and 10 bases from J, the junction kept 1 base outside the gene matches. Looked up from germline, CDR1 is KGHSH and CDR2 is LQKENI. CDR3 length equals 13 residues. CDR3: CASSPTGGSPLHF. As DNA, the CDR3 is TGTGCCAGCTCACCAACAGGGGGATCACCCCTCCACTTT.

This clone has more than one count but fewer than ten. V gene TRBV30 combines with J gene TRBJ2-2, with 9 bases that match TRBD2. This CDR3 has 15 amino acids. Unmatched junction bases numbered 2, after V lost 3 bases and J lost 0 bases. Germline CDR1 reads GTSNPN; CDR2 reads SVGIG (reference sequence). Here the CDR3 reads CAWRLAGPNTGELFF. The CDR3 DNA reads as TGTGCCTGGAGACTAGCGGGTCCGAACACCGGGGAGCTGTTTTTT. Looking up the rest from reference TRBV30 and TRBJ2-2 gives the full variable domain: SQTIHQWPATLVQPVGSPLSLECTVEGTSNPNLYWYRQAAGRGLQLLFYSVGIGQISSEVPQNLSASRPQDRQFILSSKKLLLSDSGFYLCAWRLAGPNTGELFFGEGSRLTVL.

V is TRBV21-1 and J is TRBJ2-1; TRBD2, the D gene given by the table, was not confirmed from the DNA. TRBV21-1 is a pseudogene segment. This CDR3 spans 16 amino acids. In DNA, the CDR3 is TGTGCCAGCAGCAAAGTACCGGGGAGCTCCTACAATGAGCAGTTCTTC. It translates to CASSKVPGSSYNEQFF.

The genes are TRBV30 and TRBJ2-7, with D possibly matching TRBD2 (6 bases). Germline V gene data show CDR1 as GTSNPN and CDR2 as SVGIG (reference sequence). Trimming cost V 3 bases and J 3 bases, with 15 bases left between them. The CDR3 contains 14 residues. The CDR3 DNA follows: TGTGCCTGGAGGCTACCGGGACTGGGCTACGAGCAGTACTTC. It codes for CAWRLPGLGYEQYF. The variable domain in full, with the rest retrieved from reference TRBV30 and TRBJ2-7, is SQTIHQWPATLVQPVGSPLSLECTVEGTSNPNLYWYRQAAGRGLQLLFYSVGIGQISSEVPQNLSASRPQDRQFILSSKKLLLSDSGFYLCAWRLPGLGYEQYFGPGTRLTVT.

The chain uses TRBV11-2 and TRBJ2-3; no definite D call. The CDR3 spans 12 residues. Trimming cost V 6 bases and J 0 bases, with 4 bases left between them. Per the germline V gene, CDR1 is SGHAT and CDR2 is FQNNGV. The CDR3 reads CASRLSTDTQYF. The CDR3 nucleotides are TGTGCCAGCAGACTTAGCACAGATACGCAGTATTTT.

The gene calls are TRBV12-5 and TRBJ2-7, with D perhaps matching TRBD2 (5 bases). In germline, CDR1 is LGHNT, CDR2 FRNRAP. There are 11 residues in the CDR3. Trimming took 1 base from V and 7 from J, leaving 5 bases between them. The CDR3, as DNA: TGTGCTAGTGGTTTGGCGGGGGAGCAGTACTTC. Translating gives CASGLAGEQYF.